The clone carrying this T cell receptor (beta chain) has just one count. At one of its ends the junction is not consistent with the germline gene, which may arise from a read error. This entry is derived from a study of CD8+CD57+ T cells in acquired aplastic anemia. The CDR3 is 13 amino acids. The germline V gene has CDR1 SGHVS and CDR2 FNYEAQ. Investigators profiled TCR beta VDJ and CDR3 from genomic DNA template. TCRdb processed the reads anew with MiXCR; each CDR3 protein has one entry. The table shows some 160,000 distinct CDR3 sequences, with around half occurring only once. All sequencing subjects had displayed CD8+CD57+ cell expansion on flow cytometry. Patients, without exception, had severe acquired aplastic anemia. Patients had received no therapy at the time of blood sampling.

Sequencing was performed on sorted CD4+, CD8+, or CD8+CD57+ T cells (not recorded which) from PBMCs. The chain links TRBV7-6 to TRBJ1-6; no firm D call. The sequence came from a human donor with aplastic anemia. CDR3 in DNA: TGTGCCAGCAGCGACGGTTGGAATTCACCCCTCCGCTTT. As protein: CASSDGWNSPLRF.